The TCR beta chain under discussion was sequenced for a study of T-cell reconstitution after alpha-beta-depleted transplantation in children. The CDR3 totals 15 residues. Trimming took 4 bases from V and 3 from J, leaving 15 bases between them. A library of TCRbeta sequences, prepared with unique molecular identifiers, was generated. TCRdb independently ran MiXCR on the PCR reads; one entry per CDR3 protein. The sample carries over 550,000 distinct CDR3 sequences, roughly a tenth recorded once. This clonotype has a count of ten or more. The chain has TRBV12-3 or TRBV12-4 and TRBJ2-5, with D perhaps matching TRBD1 or TRBD2 (5 bases each). Here the sequenced sample was PBMCs from the stem cell graft donor, taken from the stem cell graft. This TCR came from a human donor who donated a stem cell graft to a child with acute myeloid leukemia. The chain's CDR3 is CASSSQRGPKETQYF. CDR3 sequence (DNA): TGTGCCAGCAGTTCACAACGGGGACCGAAAGAGACCCAGTACTTC.